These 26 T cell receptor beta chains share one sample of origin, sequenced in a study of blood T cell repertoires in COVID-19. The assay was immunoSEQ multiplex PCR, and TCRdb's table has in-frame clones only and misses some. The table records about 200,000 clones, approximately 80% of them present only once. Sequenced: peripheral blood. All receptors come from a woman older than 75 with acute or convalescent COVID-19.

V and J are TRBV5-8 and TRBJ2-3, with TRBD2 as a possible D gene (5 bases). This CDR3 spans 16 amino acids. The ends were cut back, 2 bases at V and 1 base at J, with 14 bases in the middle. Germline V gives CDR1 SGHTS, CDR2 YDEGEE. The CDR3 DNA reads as TGTGCCAGCAGCTTAATTCGAGGGCCTGGCACAGATACGCAGTATTTT. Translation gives CASSLIRGPGTDTQYF.

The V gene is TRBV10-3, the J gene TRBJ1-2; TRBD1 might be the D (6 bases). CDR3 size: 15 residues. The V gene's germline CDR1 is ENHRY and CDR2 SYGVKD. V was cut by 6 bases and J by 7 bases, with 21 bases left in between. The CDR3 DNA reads TGTGCCATCAGCACCCCCGGGGAGATCAGGGGTGGCTACACCTTC. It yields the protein CAISTPGEIRGGYTF.

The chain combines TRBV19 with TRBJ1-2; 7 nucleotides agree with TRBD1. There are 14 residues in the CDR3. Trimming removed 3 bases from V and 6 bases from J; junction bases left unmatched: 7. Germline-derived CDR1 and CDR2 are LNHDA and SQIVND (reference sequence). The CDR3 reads CASSIGRGFDGYTF. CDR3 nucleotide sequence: TGTGCCAGTAGTATCGGCAGGGGGTTTGATGGCTACACCTTC.

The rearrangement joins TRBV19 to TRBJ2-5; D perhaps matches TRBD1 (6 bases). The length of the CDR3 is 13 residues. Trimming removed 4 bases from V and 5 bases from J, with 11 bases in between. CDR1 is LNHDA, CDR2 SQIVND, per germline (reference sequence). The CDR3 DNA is TGTGCCAGTAGTACCACAGGGTCGGAGACCCAGTACTTC. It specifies CASSTTGSETQYF.

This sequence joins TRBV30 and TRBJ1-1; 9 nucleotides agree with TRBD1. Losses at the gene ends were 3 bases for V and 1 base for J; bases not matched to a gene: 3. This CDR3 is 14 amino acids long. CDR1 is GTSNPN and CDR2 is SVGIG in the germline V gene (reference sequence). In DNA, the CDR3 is TGTGCCTGGAGCTTGGGACAGGGGAACACTGAAGCTTTCTTT. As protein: CAWSLGQGNTEAFF.

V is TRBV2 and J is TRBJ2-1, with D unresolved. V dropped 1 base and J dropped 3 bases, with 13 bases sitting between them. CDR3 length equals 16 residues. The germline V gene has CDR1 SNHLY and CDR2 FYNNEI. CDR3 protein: CASSEGSSENYNEQFF. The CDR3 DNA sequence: TGTGCCAGCAGTGAAGGATCATCCGAGAACTACAATGAGCAGTTCTTC. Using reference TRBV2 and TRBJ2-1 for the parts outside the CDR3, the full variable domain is EPEVTQTPSHQVTQMGQEVILRCVPISNHLYFYWYRQILGQKVEFLVSFYNNEISEKSEIFDDQFSVERPDGSNFTLKIRSTKLEDSAMYFCASSEGSSENYNEQFFGPGTRLTVL.

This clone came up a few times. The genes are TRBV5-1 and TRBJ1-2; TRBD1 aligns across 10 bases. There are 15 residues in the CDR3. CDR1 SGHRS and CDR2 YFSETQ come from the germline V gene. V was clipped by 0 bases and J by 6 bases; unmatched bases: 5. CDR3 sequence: CASSLDGDRGNGYTF. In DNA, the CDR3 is TGCGCCAGCAGCTTGGATGGGGACAGGGGAAATGGCTACACCTTC. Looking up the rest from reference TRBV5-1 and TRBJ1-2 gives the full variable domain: KAGVTQTPRYLIKTRGQQVTLSCSPISGHRSVSWYQQTPGQGLQFLFEYFSETQRNKGNFPGRFSGRQFSNSRSEMNVSTLELGDSALYLCASSLDGDRGNGYTFGSGTRLTVV.

CDR3 in DNA: TGTGCCAGCAGCCCTCAGAGCGGGGGGGCCTTAGTGGATGAGCAGTTCTTC. It specifies CASSPQSGGALVDEQFF. This rearrangement joins TRBV11-3 to TRBJ2-1; 10 bases match TRBD2. The CDR3 is 17 residues long. V was pared by 5 bases and J by 8 bases, with 15 bases of the junction left unmatched. Looked up from germline, CDR1 is SGHNT and CDR2 is YENEEA.

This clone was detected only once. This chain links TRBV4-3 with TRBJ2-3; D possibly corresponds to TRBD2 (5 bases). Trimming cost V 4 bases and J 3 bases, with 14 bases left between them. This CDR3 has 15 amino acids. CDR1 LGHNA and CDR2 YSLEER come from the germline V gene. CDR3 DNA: TGCGCCAGCAGCCTTGACTATCCCCAAACAGATACGCAGTATTTT. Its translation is CASSLDYPQTDTQYF.

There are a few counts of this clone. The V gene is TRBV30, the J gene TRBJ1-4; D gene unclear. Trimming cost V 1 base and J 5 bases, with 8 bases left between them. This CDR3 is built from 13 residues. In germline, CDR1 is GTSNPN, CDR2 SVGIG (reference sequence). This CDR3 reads CAWSGGLNEKLFF. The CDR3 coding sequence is TGTGCCTGGAGTGGAGGGTTAAATGAAAAACTGTTTTTT.

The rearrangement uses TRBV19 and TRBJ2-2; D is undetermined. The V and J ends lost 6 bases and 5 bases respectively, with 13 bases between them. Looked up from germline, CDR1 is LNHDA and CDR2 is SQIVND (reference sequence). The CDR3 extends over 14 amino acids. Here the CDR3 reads CASRLIRETGELFF. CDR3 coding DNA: TGTGCCAGTAGGCTTATAAGAGAGACCGGGGAGCTGTTTTTT. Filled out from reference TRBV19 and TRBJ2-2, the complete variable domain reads DGGITQSPKYLFRKEGQNVTLSCEQNLNHDAMYWYRQDPGQGLRLIYYSQIVNDFQKGDIAEGYSVSREKKESFPLTVTSAQKNPTAFYLCASRLIRETGELFFGEGSRLTVL.

The chain's CDR3 is CASREQEGNQPQHF. For the CDR3, the DNA is TGTGCCAGCCGAGAGCAGGAGGGCAATCAGCCCCAGCATTTT. V usage is TRBV6-5 and J usage is TRBJ1-5; D gene ambiguous. Deletions cut 8 bases from V and 2 bases from J, with 13 bases between. The CDR3 contains 14 residues. Germline lookup yields CDR1 MNHEY and CDR2 SVGAGI.

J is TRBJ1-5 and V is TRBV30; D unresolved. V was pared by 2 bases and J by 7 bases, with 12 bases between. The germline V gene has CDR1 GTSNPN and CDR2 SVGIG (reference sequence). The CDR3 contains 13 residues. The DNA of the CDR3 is TGTGCCTGGAGTATCCGGGGTTCACAGCCCCAGCATTTT. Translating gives CAWSIRGSQPQHF.

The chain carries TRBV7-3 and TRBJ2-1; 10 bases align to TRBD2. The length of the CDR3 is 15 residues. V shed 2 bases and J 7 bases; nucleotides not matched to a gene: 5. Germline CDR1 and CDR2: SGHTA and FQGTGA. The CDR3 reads CASSLDGAGGNEQFF. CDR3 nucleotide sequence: TGTGCCAGCAGCTTAGATGGAGCGGGAGGGAATGAGCAGTTCTTC.

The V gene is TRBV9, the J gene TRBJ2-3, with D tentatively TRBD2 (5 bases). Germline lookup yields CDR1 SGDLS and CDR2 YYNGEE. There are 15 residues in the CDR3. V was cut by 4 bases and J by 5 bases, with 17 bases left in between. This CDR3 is CASSLRAQEGDTQYF. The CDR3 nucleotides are TGTGCCAGCAGCCTCCGGGCCCAAGAGGGAGATACGCAGTATTTT.

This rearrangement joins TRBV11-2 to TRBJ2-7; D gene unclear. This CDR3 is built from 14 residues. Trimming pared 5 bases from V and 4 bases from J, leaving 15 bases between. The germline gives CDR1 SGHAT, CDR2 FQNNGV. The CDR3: CASSPNPGPYEQYF. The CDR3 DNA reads TGTGCCAGCAGCCCTAATCCTGGGCCTTACGAGCAGTACTTC.

CDR3 in DNA: TGTGCCAGCAGACCGGGACAGGGCGCGGGCTACACCTTC. Translated, it gives CASRPGQGAGYTF. The chain couples TRBV12-3 or TRBV12-4 to TRBJ1-2; 9 nucleotides line up with TRBD1. CDR3 length: 13 amino acids. V lost 6 bases and J lost 8; bases outside the gene matches: 7.

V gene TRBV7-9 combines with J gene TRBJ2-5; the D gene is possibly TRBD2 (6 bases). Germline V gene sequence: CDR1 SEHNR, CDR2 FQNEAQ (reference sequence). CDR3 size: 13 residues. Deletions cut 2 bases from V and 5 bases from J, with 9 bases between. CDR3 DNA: TGTGCCAGCAGCTTAATCGGGAGCGAGACCCAGTACTTC. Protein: CASSLIGSETQYF. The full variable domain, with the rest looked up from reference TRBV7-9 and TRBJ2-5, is DTGVSQNPRHKITKRGQNVTFRCDPISEHNRLYWYRQTLGQGPEFLTYFQNEAQLEKSRLLSDRFSAERPKGSFSTLEIQRTEQGDSAMYLCASSLIGSETQYFGPGTRLLVL.

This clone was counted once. The CDR3 DNA sequence: TGTGCCAGCAGCTCCGACAGGGGGCAACGTGGAGAAAAACTGTTTTTT. This translates into CASSSDRGQRGEKLFF. The genes are TRBV5-6 and TRBJ1-4; 10 nucleotides agree with TRBD1. This CDR3 has 16 amino acids. CDR1 and CDR2 (germline): SGHDT, YYEEEE. V shed 3 bases, J shed 8 bases, and the junction held 10 bases outside the gene matches.

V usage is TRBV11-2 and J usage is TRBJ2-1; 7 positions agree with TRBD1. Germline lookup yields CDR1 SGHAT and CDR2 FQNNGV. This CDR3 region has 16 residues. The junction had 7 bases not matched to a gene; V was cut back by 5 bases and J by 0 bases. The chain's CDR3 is CASSRGGRRSYNEQFF. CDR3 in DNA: TGTGCCAGCAGCCGAGGGGGCAGGCGCTCCTACAATGAGCAGTTCTTC.

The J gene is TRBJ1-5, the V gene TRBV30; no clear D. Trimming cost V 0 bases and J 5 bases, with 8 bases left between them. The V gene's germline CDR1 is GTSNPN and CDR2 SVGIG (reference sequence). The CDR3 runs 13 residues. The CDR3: CAWSVYRDQPQHF. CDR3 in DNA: TGTGCCTGGAGTGTATACAGAGATCAGCCCCAGCATTTT.

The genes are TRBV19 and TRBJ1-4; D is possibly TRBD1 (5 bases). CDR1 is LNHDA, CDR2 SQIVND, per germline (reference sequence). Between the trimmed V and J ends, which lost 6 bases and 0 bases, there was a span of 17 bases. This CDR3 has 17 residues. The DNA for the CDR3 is TGTGCCAGTAGCGCACAGGTCTTTTCGACAACTAATGAAAAACTGTTTTTT. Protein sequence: CASSAQVFSTTNEKLFF.

Here the CDR3 DNA reads TGTGCCAGTAGTATCATGGACGGGATAGGCTCTGGAAACACCATATATTTT. Translating gives CASSIMDGIGSGNTIYF. The J gene is TRBJ1-3, the V gene TRBV19; D is uncertain. This CDR3 has 17 residues. Deletions cut 3 bases from V and 0 bases from J, with 15 bases between. Germline-derived CDR1 and CDR2 are LNHDA and SQIVND (reference sequence).

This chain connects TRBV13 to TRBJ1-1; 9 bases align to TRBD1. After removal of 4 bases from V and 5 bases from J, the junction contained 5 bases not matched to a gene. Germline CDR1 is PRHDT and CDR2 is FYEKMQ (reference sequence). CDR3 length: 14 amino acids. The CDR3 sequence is CASSSDRGSTEAFF. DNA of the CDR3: TGTGCCAGCAGCTCTGACAGGGGGAGTACTGAAGCTTTCTTT.

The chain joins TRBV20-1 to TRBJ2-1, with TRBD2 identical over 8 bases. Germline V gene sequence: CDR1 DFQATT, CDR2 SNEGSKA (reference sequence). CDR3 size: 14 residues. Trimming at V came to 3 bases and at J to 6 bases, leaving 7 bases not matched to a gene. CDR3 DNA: TGCAGTGCTAGTACGAGCGGGAGAAGCAATGAGCAGTTCTTC. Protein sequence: CSASTSGRSNEQFF.

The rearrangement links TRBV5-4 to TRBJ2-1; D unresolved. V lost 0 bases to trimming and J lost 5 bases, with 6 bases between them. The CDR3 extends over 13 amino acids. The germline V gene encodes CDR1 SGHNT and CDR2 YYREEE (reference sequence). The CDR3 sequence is CASSLDSNNEQFF. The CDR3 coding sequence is TGTGCCAGCAGCTTGGACTCAAACAATGAGCAGTTCTTC. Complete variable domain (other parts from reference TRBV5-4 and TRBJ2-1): ETGVTQSPTHLIKTRGQQVTLRCSSQSGHNTVSWYQQALGQGPQFIFQYYREEENGRGNFPPRFSGLQFPNYSSELNVNALELDDSALYLCASSLDSNNEQFFGPGTRLTVL.